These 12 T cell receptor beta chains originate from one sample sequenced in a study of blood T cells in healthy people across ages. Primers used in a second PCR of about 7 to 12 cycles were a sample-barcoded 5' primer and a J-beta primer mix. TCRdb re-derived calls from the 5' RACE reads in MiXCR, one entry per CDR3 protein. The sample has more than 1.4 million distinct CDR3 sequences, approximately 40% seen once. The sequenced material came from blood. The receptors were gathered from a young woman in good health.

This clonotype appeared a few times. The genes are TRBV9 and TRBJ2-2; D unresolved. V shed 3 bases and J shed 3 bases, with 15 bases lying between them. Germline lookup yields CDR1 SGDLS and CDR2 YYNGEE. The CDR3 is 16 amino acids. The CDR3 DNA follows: TGTGCCAGCAGCGAGAGTAGCTTTAGTTACACCGGGGAGCTGTTTTTT. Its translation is CASSESSFSYTGELFF.

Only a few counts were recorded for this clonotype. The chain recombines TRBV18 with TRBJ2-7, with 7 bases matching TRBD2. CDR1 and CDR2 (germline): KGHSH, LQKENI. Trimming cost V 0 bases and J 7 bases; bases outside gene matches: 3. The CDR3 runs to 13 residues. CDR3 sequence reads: CASSPPAGEEQYF. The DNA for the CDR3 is TGTGCCAGCTCACCACCGGCGGGAGAAGAGCAGTACTTC.

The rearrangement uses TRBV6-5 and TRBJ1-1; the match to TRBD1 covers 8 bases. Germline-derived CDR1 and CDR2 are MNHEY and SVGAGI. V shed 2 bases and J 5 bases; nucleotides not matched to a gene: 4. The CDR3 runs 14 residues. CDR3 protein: CASSYVTGGTEAFF. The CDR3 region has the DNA TGTGCCAGCAGTTACGTTACAGGGGGGACTGAAGCTTTCTTT.

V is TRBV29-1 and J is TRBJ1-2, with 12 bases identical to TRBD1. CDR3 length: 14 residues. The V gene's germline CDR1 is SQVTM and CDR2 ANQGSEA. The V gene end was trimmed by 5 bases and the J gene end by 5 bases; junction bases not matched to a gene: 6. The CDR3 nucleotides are TGCAGCGTTCCAGGGACAGGGGGCGAGTATGGCTACACCTTC. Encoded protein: CSVPGTGGEYGYTF.

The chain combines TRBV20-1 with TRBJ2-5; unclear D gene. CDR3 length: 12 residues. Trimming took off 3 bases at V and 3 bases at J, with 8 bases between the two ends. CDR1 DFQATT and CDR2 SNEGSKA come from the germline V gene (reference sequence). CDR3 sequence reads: CSASPRKETQYF. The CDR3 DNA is TGCAGTGCTAGTCCTAGAAAAGAGACCCAGTACTTC.

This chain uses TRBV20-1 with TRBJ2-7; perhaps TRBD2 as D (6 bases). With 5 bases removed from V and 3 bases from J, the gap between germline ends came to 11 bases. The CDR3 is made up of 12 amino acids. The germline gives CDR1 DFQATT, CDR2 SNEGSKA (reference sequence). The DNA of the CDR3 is TGCAGTGCTGCCCCCGGGAGCTACGAGCAGTACTTC. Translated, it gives CSAAPGSYEQYF.

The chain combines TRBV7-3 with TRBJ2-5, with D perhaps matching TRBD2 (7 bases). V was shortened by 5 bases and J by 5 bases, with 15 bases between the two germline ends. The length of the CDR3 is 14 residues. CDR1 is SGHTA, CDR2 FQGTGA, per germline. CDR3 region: CASSQGGAAETQYF. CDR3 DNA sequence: TGTGCCAGCAGCCAAGGGGGGGCCGCCGAGACCCAGTACTTC.

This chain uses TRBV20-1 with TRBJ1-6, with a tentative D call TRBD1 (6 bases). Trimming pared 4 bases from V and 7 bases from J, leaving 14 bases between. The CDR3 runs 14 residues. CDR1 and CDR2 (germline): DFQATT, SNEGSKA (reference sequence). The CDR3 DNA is TGCAGTGCTAACCGAGGACAGTGGAATTCACCCCTCCACTTT. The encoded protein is CSANRGQWNSPLHF.

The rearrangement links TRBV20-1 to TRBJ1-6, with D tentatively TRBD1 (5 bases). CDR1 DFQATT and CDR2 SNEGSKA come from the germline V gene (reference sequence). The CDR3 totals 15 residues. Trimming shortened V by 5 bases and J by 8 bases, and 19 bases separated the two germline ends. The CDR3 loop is CSARDGDFGHSPLHF. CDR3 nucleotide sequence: TGCAGTGCTCGGGACGGCGATTTTGGTCATTCACCCCTCCACTTT.

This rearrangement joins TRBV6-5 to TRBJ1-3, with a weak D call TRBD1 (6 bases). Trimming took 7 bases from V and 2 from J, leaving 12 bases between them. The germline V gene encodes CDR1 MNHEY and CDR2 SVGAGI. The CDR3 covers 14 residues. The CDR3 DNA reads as TGTGCCAGCACGGACAGTATAACTGGAAACACCATATATTTT. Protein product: CASTDSITGNTIYF.

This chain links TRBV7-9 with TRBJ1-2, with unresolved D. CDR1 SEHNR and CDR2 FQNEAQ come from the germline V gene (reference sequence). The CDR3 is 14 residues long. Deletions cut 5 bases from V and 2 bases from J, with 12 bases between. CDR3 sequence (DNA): TGTGCCAGCAGCGGTATCCACGGGAACTATGGCTACACCTTC. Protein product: CASSGIHGNYGYTF.

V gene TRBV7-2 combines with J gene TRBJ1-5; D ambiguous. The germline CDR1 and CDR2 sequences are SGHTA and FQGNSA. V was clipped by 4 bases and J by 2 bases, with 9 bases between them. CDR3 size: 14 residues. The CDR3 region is CASSSAWGNQPQHF. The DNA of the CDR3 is TGTGCCAGCAGCTCAGCTTGGGGCAATCAGCCCCAGCATTTT. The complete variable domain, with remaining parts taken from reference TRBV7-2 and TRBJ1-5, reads GAGVSQSPSNKVTEKGKDVELRCDPISGHTALYWYRQSLGQGLEFLIYFQGNSAPDKSGLPSDRFSAERTGGSVSTLTIQRTQQEDSAVYLCASSSAWGNQPQHFGDGTRLSIL.